This TCR beta chain was sequenced for a study of T cell responses to AZD1222 COVID-19 vaccine. Remarks on this clone: Its antigen is still unknown.

Notes on the study in general: Reports indicate that nearly half of spike-specific TCRs are directed at unmutated variant regions. In a largely white British group with more females than males, clonal diversity was possibly underestimated. Spike-specific TCR breadth and depth grew following two AZD1222 doses. Repertoire sampling was restricted to post-peak T cell response timepoints.

Sequenced by immunoSEQ multiplex PCR; TCRdb stores in-frame clones only, minus some. The sample holds roughly 140,000 clones, less than 90% seen once. V lost 4 bases to trimming and J lost 4 bases; unmatched junction nucleotides: 12. Germline lookup yields CDR1 SGHVS and CDR2 FQNEAQ. The CDR3 sequence is 16 residues long. V and J are TRBV7-8 and TRBJ2-7; 8 bases are shared with TRBD1. The receptor was isolated from an adult who had recovered from COVID-19. The sequencing here drew on peripheral blood, taken after recovery from COVID-19. This CDR3 reads CASSSLGQGASYEQYF. The CDR3 DNA follows: TGTGCCAGCAGCTCCCTTGGGCAGGGGGCTTCTTACGAGCAGTACTTC.